This T cell receptor beta chain was sequenced in a study of T cells after yellow fever vaccination. This clonotype was counted a few times. Each CDR3 protein is one row after TCRdb ran MiXCR on the 5' RACE reads. This table holds 500,000 to 550,000 distinct CDR3 sequences, 21% found once. V lost 5 bases to trimming and J lost 2 bases, with 12 bases between them. From germline, CDR1 is ENHRY and CDR2 SYGVKD. The CDR3 length is 15 residues. Here the sequenced sample was PBMCs, taken approximately 22 days after the first yellow fever vaccination. This TCR came from a man aged 18 to 35 who received the YFV17D yellow fever vaccine. J is TRBJ2-2 and V is TRBV10-3; D is ambiguous. The CDR3 sequence is CAISHLNRNTGELFF. CDR3 nucleotide sequence: TGTGCCATCAGTCATCTTAATAGAAACACCGGGGAGCTGTTTTTT.